This T cell receptor (beta chain) was identified during a study of monozygotic twins with inflammatory bowel disease. Each CDR3 protein gets one entry in TCRdb, which reprocessed the 5' RACE reads and gives no DNA. This table lists about 300,000 distinct CDR3 sequences. Overall study findings and caveats: Especially with disease activity, IBD patients shared fewer clonotypes with others than healthy twins did. Differences in immunosuppressive treatment may have been a source of added variability in patient repertoires.

The CDR3 length is 17 residues. Germline assignment: CDR1 LGHNA and CDR2 YSLEER. With respect to this clonotype: Its target is unknown.

The sequenced material came from blood. This chain links TRBV4-3 with TRBJ2-2; as DNA is missing, the TRBD1 call by TCRdb cannot be tested. The source of this sequence is a human donor with ulcerative colitis or Crohn's disease, or a healthy co-twin of an affected twin (not recorded which). CDR3 sequence reads: CASSRKTGTGSPGELFF.